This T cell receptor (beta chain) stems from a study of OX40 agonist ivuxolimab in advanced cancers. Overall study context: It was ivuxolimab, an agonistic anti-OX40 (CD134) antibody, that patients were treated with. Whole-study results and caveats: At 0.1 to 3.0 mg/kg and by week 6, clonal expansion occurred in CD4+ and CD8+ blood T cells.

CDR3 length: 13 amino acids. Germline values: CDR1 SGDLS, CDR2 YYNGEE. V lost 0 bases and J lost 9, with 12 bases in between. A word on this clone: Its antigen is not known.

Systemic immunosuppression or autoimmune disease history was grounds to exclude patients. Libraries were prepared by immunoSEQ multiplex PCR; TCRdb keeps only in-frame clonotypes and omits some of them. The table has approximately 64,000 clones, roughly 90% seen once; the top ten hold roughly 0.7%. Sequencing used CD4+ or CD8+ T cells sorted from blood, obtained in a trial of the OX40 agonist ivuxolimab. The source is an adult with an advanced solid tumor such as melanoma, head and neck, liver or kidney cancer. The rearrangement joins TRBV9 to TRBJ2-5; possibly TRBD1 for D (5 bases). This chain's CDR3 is CASSVEGPAAQYF. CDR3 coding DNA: TGTGCCAGCAGCGTAGAGGGGCCTGCGGCCCAGTACTTC.